This entry concerns a single T cell receptor (beta chain). Antigen: not known. TCRdb reanalyzed the 5' RACE reads and collapses them to one entry per CDR3 protein, without DNA. The sample has approximately 400,000 distinct CDR3 sequences, and its top ten clones hold less than 2.5%. The authors drew approximately 2.5 ml of blood from each donor. This specimen comes from a study of monozygotic twins with inflammatory bowel disease. Overall study findings and caveats: By inverse Simpson index, TCRbeta diversity was lower in IBD patients than in healthy co-twins. Fewer shared clonotypes with others were found in IBD patients than in healthy twins, especially with disease activity. Patient repertoire variability may have increased through differing immunosuppressive treatments.

The CDR3 spans 13 residues. Germline assignment: CDR1 DFQATT and CDR2 SNEGSKA (reference sequence). The origin of this receptor is a human donor with ulcerative colitis or Crohn's disease, or a healthy co-twin of an affected twin (not recorded which). The genes are TRBV20-1 and TRBJ2-7; TCRdb's D call of TRBD2 is untestable without DNA. The material sequenced was blood. The CDR3 sequence: CSAKGLAGGEQYF.